The subject of this entry is one T cell receptor beta chain. The target antigen is unknown. Sequenced by immunoSEQ multiplex PCR; TCRdb stores in-frame clones only, minus some. The sample includes approximately 300,000 clones, approximately 94% seen only once; the top ten take about 0.5%. This record belongs to a study of T cell responses to AZD1222 COVID-19 vaccine. Study-level points and caveats: Possibly, clonal diversity was underestimated; donors were largely white British and included more females. Baseline seropositivity occurred in only a handful of AZD1222 recipients. Spike-specific TCR breadth and depth rose after two AZD1222 doses. Among spike-specific TCRs, nearly half reportedly target unmutated variant regions.

CDR1 is SGHNT, CDR2 YYREEE, per germline (reference sequence). This CDR3 has 15 residues. Trimming removed 4 bases from V and 4 bases from J; junction bases left unmatched: 10. The material was peripheral blood, obtained 28 days after the second AZD1222 dose. The receptor's source is an adult who received the AZD1222 COVID-19 vaccine. The chain carries TRBV5-4 and TRBJ2-7; 8 bases line up with TRBD1. In DNA, the CDR3 is TGTGCCAGCAGCCTGGGCAGGGGGCCGTTTTACGAGCAGTACTTC. This gives the protein CASSLGRGPFYEQYF.